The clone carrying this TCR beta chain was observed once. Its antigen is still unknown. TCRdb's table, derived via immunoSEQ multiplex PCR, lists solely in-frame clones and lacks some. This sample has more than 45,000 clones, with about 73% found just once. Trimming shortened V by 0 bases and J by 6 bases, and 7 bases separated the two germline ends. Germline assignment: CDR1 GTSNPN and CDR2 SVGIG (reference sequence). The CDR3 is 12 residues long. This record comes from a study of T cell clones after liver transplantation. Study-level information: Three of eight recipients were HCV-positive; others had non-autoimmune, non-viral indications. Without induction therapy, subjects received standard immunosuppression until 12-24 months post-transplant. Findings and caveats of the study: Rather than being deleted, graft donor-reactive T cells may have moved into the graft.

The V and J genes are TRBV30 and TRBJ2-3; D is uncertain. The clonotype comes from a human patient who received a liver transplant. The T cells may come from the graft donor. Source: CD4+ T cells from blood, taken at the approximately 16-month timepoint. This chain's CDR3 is CAWSVRKDTQYF. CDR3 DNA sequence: TGTGCCTGGAGTGTGCGGAAGGATACGCAGTATTTT. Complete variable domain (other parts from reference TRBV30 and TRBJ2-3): SQTIHQWPATLVQPVGSPLSLECTVEGTSNPNLYWYRQAAGRGLQLLFYSVGIGQISSEVPQNLSASRPQDRQFILSSKKLLLSDSGFYLCAWSVRKDTQYFGPGTRLTVL.